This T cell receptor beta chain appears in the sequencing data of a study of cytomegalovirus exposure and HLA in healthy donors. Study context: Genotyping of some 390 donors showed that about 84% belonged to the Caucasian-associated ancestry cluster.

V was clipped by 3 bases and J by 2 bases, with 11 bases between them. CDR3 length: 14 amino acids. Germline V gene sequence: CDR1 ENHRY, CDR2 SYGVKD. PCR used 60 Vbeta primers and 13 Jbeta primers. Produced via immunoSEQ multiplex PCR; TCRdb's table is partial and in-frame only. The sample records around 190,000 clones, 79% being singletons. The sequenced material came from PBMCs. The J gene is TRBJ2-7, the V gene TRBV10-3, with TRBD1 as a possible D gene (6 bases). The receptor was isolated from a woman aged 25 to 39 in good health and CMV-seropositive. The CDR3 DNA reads TGTGCCATCAGTGATAAGGGGGTGGCCTACGAGCAGTACTTC. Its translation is CAISDKGVAYEQYF.